This is a list of T cell receptor beta chains from one sample in a study of identical twins. TCRdb fed the 5' RACE reads into MiXCR, producing one record per CDR3 protein. This table holds around 370,000 distinct CDR3 sequences, approximately 8.7% found once. Sequenced sample: naive T cells sorted from blood. Receptors were obtained from a woman between 45 and 60 years old in good health. CDR3s include the opening cysteine and the closing phenylalanine or tryptophan. D genes are given only for firm matches. Size tells how often a clone was seen (once, few, many) or the class of an expanded clone, and some rows leave it out.

CDR3 length,J gene,clone size,V gene,D gene,CDR3 protein,CDR3 DNA
15,TRBJ2-2,few,TRBV10-3,TRBD1,CAINPRQGATGELFF,TGTGCCATCAATCCCAGACAGGGGGCCACCGGGGAGCTGTTTTTT
14,TRBJ1-2,.,TRBV28,TRBD1,CASIAPGQGRGYTF,TGTGCCAGCATAGCCCCAGGACAGGGACGCGGCTACACCTTC
11,TRBJ2-5,many,TRBV12-3/TRBV12-4,.,CASSFSETQYF,TGTGCCAGCAGTTTCAGCGAGACCCAGTACTTC
16,TRBJ2-1,many,TRBV5-1,TRBD2,CASSLAGGSSYNEQFF,TGTGCCAGCAGCCTAGCGGGAGGGAGCTCCTACAATGAGCAGTTCTTC
15,TRBJ2-1,few,TRBV20-1,TRBD2,CSAHQSGIPGNEQFF,TGCAGTGCTCACCAGAGCGGGATCCCCGGGAATGAGCAGTTCTTC
13,TRBJ1-1,.,TRBV6-5,.,CASWSPGRTEAFF,TGTGCCAGCTGGAGCCCGGGTCGGACTGAAGCTTTCTTT
15,TRBJ1-2,many,TRBV12-5,TRBD1,CASGGVGQGSSGYTF,TGTGCTAGTGGTGGAGTCGGACAGGGGTCTAGTGGCTACACCTTC
15,TRBJ1-2,.,TRBV10-3,TRBD1,CAISDGGQGVSGYTF,TGTGCCATCAGTGATGGGGGACAGGGAGTTAGCGGCTACACCTTC
15,TRBJ2-1,.,TRBV18,TRBD2,CASSPELAGKNEQFF,TGTGCCAGCTCACCAGAACTAGCGGGAAAGAATGAGCAGTTCTTC
15,TRBJ2-2,.,TRBV5-1,TRBD2,CASSLTSVNTGELFF,TGCGCCAGCAGCTTGACTAGCGTTAACACCGGGGAGCTGTTTTTT
13,TRBJ2-7,many,TRBV3-1,TRBD1,CASSHGTDYEQYF,TGTGCCAGCAGCCACGGGACAGATTACGAGCAGTACTTC
15,TRBJ2-3,.,TRBV10-2,TRBD1,CASSDRGQGTDTQYF,TGCGCCAGCAGTGACAGGGGGCAAGGCACAGATACGCAGTATTTT
19,TRBJ2-1,few,TRBV4-1,TRBD2,CASSHILAGGLGEYNEQFF,TGCGCCAGCAGCCATATACTAGCGGGAGGGCTCGGCGAGTACAATGAGCAGTTCTTC
15,TRBJ2-1,many,TRBV2,.,CASRTGPYLSNEQFF,TGTGCCAGCAGAACCGGGCCCTACCTTAGCAATGAGCAGTTCTTC
13,TRBJ2-2,many,TRBV2,.,CASTQSMPGELFF,TGTGCCAGCACCCAATCGATGCCCGGGGAGCTGTTTTTT
16,TRBJ2-1,few,TRBV7-8,TRBD2,CASSWDYGSPGNEQFF,TGTGCCAGCAGCTGGGACTACGGTAGTCCTGGTAATGAGCAGTTCTTC
16,TRBJ2-4,.,TRBV11-2,TRBD1,CASSLTGDLAKNIQYF,TGTGCCAGCAGCTTGACAGGGGATCTAGCCAAAAACATTCAGTACTTC
17,TRBJ2-1,few,TRBV5-5,.,CASSLNGALSSYNEQFF,TGTGCCAGCAGCTTGAATGGGGCTCTAAGCTCCTACAATGAGCAGTTCTTC
14,TRBJ2-3,many,TRBV5-1,.,CASSLAGYTDTQYF,TGCGCCAGCAGCTTGGCCGGGTACACAGATACGCAGTATTTT
14,TRBJ2-7,.,TRBV5-1,TRBD1,CASSLQGQTNEQYF,TGCGCCAGCAGCTTGCAGGGACAGACAAACGAGCAGTACTTC
13,TRBJ1-4,many,TRBV29-1,TRBD1,CSAWTGEDEKLFF,TGCAGCGCCTGGACAGGGGAGGACGAAAAACTGTTTTTT
14,TRBJ2-1,few,TRBV12-5,TRBD2,CASGRLAVYNEQFF,TGTGCTAGTGGTCGGCTAGCGGTCTACAATGAGCAGTTCTTC
15,TRBJ2-1,.,TRBV5-1,.,CASSGGTTRGDEQFF,TGCGCCAGCAGCGGCGGGACAACCAGGGGGGATGAGCAGTTCTTC
14,TRBJ1-1,few,TRBV12-5,.,CASGSPDRLPEAFF,TGTGCTAGTGGTTCACCCGACAGACTCCCTGAAGCTTTCTTT
15,TRBJ2-1,few,TRBV28,TRBD1,CASRGQGVSYNEQFF,TGTGCCAGCAGGGGACAGGGGGTCTCCTACAATGAGCAGTTCTTC
13,TRBJ1-2,.,TRBV20-1,.,CSARIGGDYGYTF,TGCAGTGCTAGAATCGGAGGGGACTATGGCTACACCTTC
10,TRBJ1-3,few,TRBV10-2,.,CASSGNTIYF,TGCGCCAGCTCTGGAAACACCATATATTTT
13,TRBJ1-1,.,TRBV4-1,.,CATSLSVNLKAFF,TGCGCCACCTCTCTATCGGTCAACCTGAAAGCTTTCTTT
15,TRBJ1-5,many,TRBV4-2,TRBD1,CASSPYRGFNQPQHF,TGTGCCAGCAGCCCTTACAGGGGATTTAATCAGCCCCAGCATTTT
13,TRBJ1-2,few,TRBV7-8,.,CASSRSTAAGYTF,TGTGCCAGCAGCCGGTCGACAGCCGCGGGCTACACCTTC
19,TRBJ2-2,few,TRBV7-8,.,CASSLARWFGQSNTGELFF,TGTGCCAGCAGCTTAGCGCGTTGGTTCGGACAATCGAACACCGGGGAGCTGTTTTTT
15,TRBJ2-4,.,TRBV12-3/TRBV12-4,.,CASSWHREAKNIQYF,TGTGCCAGCAGTTGGCACAGGGAGGCCAAAAACATTCAGTACTTC
14,TRBJ2-5,few,TRBV4-1,TRBD1,CASSHGTGRETQYF,TGCGCCAGCAGCCACGGGACAGGGAGGGAGACCCAGTACTTC
14,TRBJ1-5,few,TRBV19,.,CASSPRGSTQPQHF,TGTGCCAGTAGTCCCAGGGGATCTACCCAGCCCCAGCATTTT
14,TRBJ2-1,.,TRBV24-1,TRBD2,CATATSGFINEQFF,TGTGCCACTGCGACTAGCGGGTTCATTAATGAGCAGTTCTTC
13,TRBJ2-1,few,TRBV7-2,.,CASSLASVNEQFF,TGTGCCAGCAGCTTAGCGTCAGTCAATGAGCAGTTCTTC
15,TRBJ2-3,few,TRBV20-1,TRBD2,CSARHSGSLVDTQYF,TGCAGTGCTAGGCATAGCGGGAGTTTGGTAGATACGCAGTATTTT
15,TRBJ2-3,.,TRBV5-1,.,CASSLAFALTDTQYF,TGCGCCAGCAGCTTGGCATTCGCGCTCACAGATACGCAGTATTTT
15,TRBJ2-2,.,TRBV6-5,TRBD2,CASSYASGNTGELFF,TGTGCCAGCAGTTATGCTAGCGGGAACACCGGGGAGCTGTTTTTT